This entry concerns a single TCR beta chain. This record comes from a study of CD8 T cells in Susac syndrome. This CDR3 is 15 amino acids long. From germline, CDR1 is KGHDR and CDR2 SFDVKD. V lost 3 bases and J lost 8; bases outside the gene matches: 11. Random hexamers were used to reverse transcribe the RNA input (about 0.5 to 1 ug). TCRdb redid the calling of the immunoSEQ multiplex PCR reads with MiXCR, one entry per CDR3 protein. The sample lists fewer than 350,000 distinct CDR3 sequences; around 92% were seen once. The source is a human donor with multiple sclerosis. The sample consisted of CD4+ T cells from PBMCs. The rearrangement links TRBV24-1 to TRBJ1-2; 7 bases line up with TRBD1. CDR3 sequence reads: CATSDRDRDARGYTF. The CDR3 DNA sequence: TGTGCCACCAGTGATCGGGACAGAGACGCCCGGGGCTACACCTTC.